A single sample is the source of the 10 T cell receptor beta chains below, sequenced in a study of cytomegalovirus exposure and HLA in healthy donors. Here immunoSEQ multiplex PCR was the method, and the copy in TCRdb shows in-frame clones only, minus some. The sample lists around 200,000 clones, about 91% occurring once. The sample consisted of PBMCs. The source is a woman under 30 in good health and CMV-seronegative.

The chain has TRBV2 and TRBJ2-7; TRBD2 matches 15 bases. The V gene end was trimmed by 8 bases and the J gene end by 5 bases; junction bases not matched to a gene: 13. From germline, CDR1 is SNHLY and CDR2 FYNNEI. This CDR3 is 17 amino acids long. The CDR3 DNA is TGTGCCAGCGAGGGACTAGCGGGAGGCTGGGTTGCGGACGAGCAGTACTTC. It is translated as CASEGLAGGWVADEQYF.

This clone has only one observation. This chain uses TRBV9 with TRBJ1-2; the D is unclear. There are 15 residues in the CDR3. V dropped 0 bases and J dropped 2 bases, with 11 bases sitting between them. The germline gives CDR1 SGDLS, CDR2 YYNGEE. The CDR3 region has the DNA TGTGCCAGCAGCGTAGGGGCCACCCCCAACTATGGCTACACCTTC. It yields the protein CASSVGATPNYGYTF.

The chain couples TRBV5-6 to TRBJ1-4; no reliable D call. The germline gives CDR1 SGHDT, CDR2 YYEEEE. V was cut by 3 bases and J by 7 bases, with 16 bases left in between. There are 15 residues in the CDR3. The CDR3: CASSYSSVLSEKLFF. CDR3 DNA: TGTGCCAGCAGCTACTCGTCGGTATTGAGTGAAAAACTGTTTTTT. The variable domain in full, with the rest retrieved from reference TRBV5-6 and TRBJ1-4, is DAGVTQSPTHLIKTRGQQVTLRCSPKSGHDTVSWYQQALGQGPQFIFQYYEEEERQRGNFPDRFSGHQFPNYSSELNVNALLLGDSALYLCASSYSSVLSEKLFFGSGTQLSVL.

V is TRBV6-5 and J is TRBJ1-5; perhaps TRBD1 as D (6 bases). Germline V gives CDR1 MNHEY, CDR2 SVGAGI. This CDR3 has 14 amino acids. V lost 2 bases, J lost 6 bases, and 11 bases lay in between. The CDR3 region is CASSYTTGSQPQHF. The CDR3 DNA reads as TGTGCCAGCAGTTACACGACAGGAAGTCAGCCCCAGCATTTT.

This rearrangement joins TRBV27 to TRBJ2-6, with 11 nucleotides matching TRBD1. After removal of 8 bases from V and 4 bases from J, the junction contained 7 bases not matched to a gene. The CDR3 length is 16 residues. The germline CDR1 and CDR2 sequences are MNHEY and SMNVEV (reference sequence). CDR3 amino acids: CASLGTGGVGANVLTF. The CDR3 DNA sequence: TGTGCCAGCCTTGGGACAGGGGGGGTCGGGGCCAACGTCCTGACTTTC.

This clone was seen a few times. The gene calls are TRBV2 and TRBJ2-7; tentative D call: TRBD2 (5 bases). The CDR3 consists of 12 residues. Germline CDR1 and CDR2: SNHLY and FYNNEI. The V and J ends lost 7 bases and 3 bases respectively, with 10 bases between them. In DNA, the CDR3 is TGTGCCAGCAACATAGCGTTCTACGAGCAGTACTTC. It translates to CASNIAFYEQYF.

This chain joins TRBV29-1 and TRBJ2-1, with TRBD2 identical over 10 bases. V lost 4 bases to trimming and J lost 1 base; unmatched junction nucleotides: 4. CDR1 is SQVTM and CDR2 is ANQGSEA in the germline V gene. The CDR3 is 15 residues long. The CDR3 loop is CSVGGLAVSYNEQFF. CDR3 in DNA: TGCAGCGTTGGCGGACTAGCGGTATCCTACAATGAGCAGTTCTTC.

This sequence joins TRBV7-9 and TRBJ2-7; the D is unclear. The germline V gene has CDR1 SEHNR and CDR2 FQNEAQ (reference sequence). The germline V and J ends were trimmed by 7 bases and 4 bases, with 11 bases remaining between them. The CDR3 runs 12 residues. CDR3 loop: CASTPGLYEQYF. The CDR3 DNA is TGTGCCAGCACCCCCGGGTTGTACGAGCAGTACTTC.

This clone showed up just once. The rearrangement links TRBV27 to TRBJ1-1; no clear D. The germline V and J ends were trimmed by 4 bases and 6 bases, with 12 bases remaining between them. This CDR3 is 13 amino acids long. Germline V CDR1 and CDR2: MNHEY, SMNVEV (reference sequence). The CDR3 DNA reads as TGTGCCAGCAGTTCCCGACTGGGAGCTGAAGCTTTCTTT. Translated: CASSSRLGAEAFF.

V gene TRBV7-6 combines with J gene TRBJ2-7; 9 positions agree with TRBD2. Germline V gives CDR1 SGHVS, CDR2 FNYEAQ. Unmatched junction bases numbered 16, after V lost 5 bases and J lost 2 bases. The CDR3 totals 18 residues. The CDR3 coding sequence is TGTGCCAGCAGCCCCGCTACTAGCGGGTATCACATAGCCTACGAGCAGTACTTC. This translates into CASSPATSGYHIAYEQYF. Full variable domain (remainder filled in from reference TRBV7-6 and TRBJ2-7): GAGVSQSPRYKVTKRGQDVALRCDPISGHVSLYWYRQALGQGPEFLTYFNYEAQQDKSGLPNDRFSAERPEGSISTLTIQRTEQRDSAMYRCASSPATSGYHIAYEQYFGPGTRLTVT.